This T cell receptor beta chain was obtained from a study of cytotoxic CD8 clonotypes in ibrutinib-treated CLL. The wider study: Among responders, roughly 24 were partial and 2 complete; after median approximately six years, approximately 15 stayed remitted and approximately 12 progressed. Across samples, productive templates numbered approximately 260,000 and productive rearrangements reached over 90,000 on average.

The CDR3 runs 15 residues. The V gene lost 2 bases and the J gene lost 7 bases, with 18 bases spanning the gap. Germline CDR1 and CDR2: MNHNS and SASEGT. Study-level points and caveats: Researchers report that baseline clonality outpaced age-matched healthy donors and tracked circulating CD8+ T-cell counts.

About this clone: Its antigen is undetermined.

Libraries were prepared by immunoSEQ multiplex PCR; TCRdb keeps only in-frame clonotypes and omits some of them. The repertoire consists of some 76,000 clones, with less than 90% occurring once and the leading ten covering roughly 40%. The chain joins TRBV6-1 to TRBJ2-7; D is uncertain. The source was PBMCs, collected after 24 months of ibrutinib treatment. The sequence was obtained from a human donor with chronic lymphocytic leukemia. The CDR3 DNA is TGTGCCAGCAGTGAAACGACGTCCGCGTTGGGGGAGCAGTACTTC. Protein: CASSETTSALGEQYF.